A selection of T cell receptor beta chains follows, all from one sample in a study of regulatory T cells in long-lasting Graves disease. In TCRdb, the multiplex PCR reads were re-called with MiXCR into one record per CDR3 protein. Of roughly 420,000 distinct CDR3 sequences listed, 11% to 15% are singletons. These same data were also listed under a study on T cells in Graves' hyperthyroidism and ophthalmopathy.

The specimen comprised peripheral blood mononuclear cells (PBMCs), sampled at new diagnosis, from a patient treated with antithyroid drugs. All receptors derive from a woman aged 50 to 60 with Graves disease. Both conserved end residues are trimmed from each CDR3. The order of the fields is J gene, V gene, CDR3 protein.

TRBJ2-5	TRBV6-5	ASSYSTFGRIQETQY
TRBJ1-1	TRBV7-8	AHYSGADTEAF
TRBJ1-2	TRBV5-6	ASSLARADDGYT
TRBJ1-1	TRBV18	ASSQTAQEKAEAF
TRBJ2-1	TRBV14	ASSHSGGRTYNEQF
TRBJ2-4	TRBV19	ASSHWTDKNIQY
TRBJ2-6	TRBV6-1	ASSVKPWDGFSGANVLT
TRBJ2-7	TRBV28	ASSWQTGVEQY
TRBJ2-6	TRBV9	ASTEAGANVLT
TRBJ2-7	TRBV2	ASSEAEPKRY